This T cell receptor beta chain was documented in a study of siplizumab effects on memory and regulatory T cells. To note about this clone: Its cognate antigen is unknown.

Germline CDR1 is ENHRY and CDR2 is SYGVKD. CDR3 length: 15 residues. Between the trimmed V and J ends, which lost 7 bases and 0 bases, there was a span of 14 bases. The data were produced by immunoSEQ multiplex PCR, yet TCRdb's version contains in-frame clones alone and is incomplete. This sample has roughly 100,000 clones; over 85% occur once, and the top ten carry around 0.62%. Study-wide findings and caveats: A major contribution to the alloresponse seemed to be made by naive T cells, which seemed more diverse than memory cells.

The sample taken for sequencing was Tregs sorted from blood. This TCR was sampled from a human donor in good health. This rearrangement joins TRBV10-3 to TRBJ2-3; D is tentatively TRBD1 or TRBD2 (5 bases each). CDR3 in DNA: TGTGCCATCACCCGAGGGGATACGAGCACAGATACGCAGTATTTT. Protein: CAITRGDTSTDTQYF.